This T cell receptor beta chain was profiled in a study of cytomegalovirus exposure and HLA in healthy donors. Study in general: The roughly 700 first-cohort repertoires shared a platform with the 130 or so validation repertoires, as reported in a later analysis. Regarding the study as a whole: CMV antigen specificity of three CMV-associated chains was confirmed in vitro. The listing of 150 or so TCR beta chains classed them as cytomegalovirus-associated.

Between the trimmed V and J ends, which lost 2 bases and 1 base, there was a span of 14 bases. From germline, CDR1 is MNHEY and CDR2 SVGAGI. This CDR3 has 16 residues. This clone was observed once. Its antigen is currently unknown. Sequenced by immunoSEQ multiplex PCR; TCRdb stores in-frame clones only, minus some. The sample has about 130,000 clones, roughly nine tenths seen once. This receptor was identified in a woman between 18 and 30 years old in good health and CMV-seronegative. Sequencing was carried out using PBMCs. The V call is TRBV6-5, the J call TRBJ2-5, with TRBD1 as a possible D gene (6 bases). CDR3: CASSYNFGTLQETQYF. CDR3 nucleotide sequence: TGTGCCAGCAGTTACAACTTCGGGACACTCCAAGAGACCCAGTACTTC.